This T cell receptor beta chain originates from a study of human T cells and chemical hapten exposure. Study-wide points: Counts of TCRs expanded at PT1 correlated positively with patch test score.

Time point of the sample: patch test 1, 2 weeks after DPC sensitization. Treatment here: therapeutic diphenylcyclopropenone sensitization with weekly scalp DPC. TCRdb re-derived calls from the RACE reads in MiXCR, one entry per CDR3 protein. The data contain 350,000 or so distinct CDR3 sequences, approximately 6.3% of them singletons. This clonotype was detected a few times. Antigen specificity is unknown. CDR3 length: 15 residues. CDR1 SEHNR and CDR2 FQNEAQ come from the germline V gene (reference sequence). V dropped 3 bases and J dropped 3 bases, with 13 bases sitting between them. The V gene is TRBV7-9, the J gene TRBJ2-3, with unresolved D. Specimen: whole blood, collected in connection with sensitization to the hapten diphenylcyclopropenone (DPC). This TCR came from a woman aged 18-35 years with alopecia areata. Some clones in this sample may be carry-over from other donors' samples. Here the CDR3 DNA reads TGTGCCAGCAGCTTCTGGGTCGGCGAGACAGATACGCAGTATTTT. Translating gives CASSFWVGETDTQYF. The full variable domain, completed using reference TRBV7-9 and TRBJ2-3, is DTGVSQNPRHKITKRGQNVTFRCDPISEHNRLYWYRQTLGQGPEFLTYFQNEAQLEKSRLLSDRFSAERPKGSFSTLEIQRTEQGDSAMYLCASSFWVGETDTQYFGPGTRLTVL.